This T cell receptor (beta chain) was captured in a study of breast tumors, draining lymph nodes, adjacent tissues. The study, taken as a whole, reports: Most tumor T cells seemingly derive from lymph node, then expand in tumor. The lymph node origin of tumor T cells was framed as consistent with a hypothesis, not demonstrated. Tumor TCR diversity was below lymph nodes but above nontumor tissue.

Worth noting for this clonotype: Its matching antigen is unknown.

The CDR3 has 16 amino acids. Germline CDR1 reads SGHTA; CDR2 reads FQGNSA. V dropped 2 bases and J dropped 5 bases, with 13 bases sitting between them. TCRdb re-derived calls from the multiplex PCR reads in MiXCR, one entry per CDR3 protein. The data hold thousands of distinct CDR3 sequences, with 40% to 50% observed a single time. The receptor's source is a female donor with breast cancer. Some clones in this sample may be carry-over from other donors' samples. The sequenced sample consisted of tumor-adjacent breast tissue. The genes are TRBV7-2 and TRBJ1-6, with a weak D call TRBD1 (5 bases). The CDR3 region has the DNA TGTGCCAGCAGCTTACTCGGACAAGGGCATAATTCACCCCTCCACTTT. It codes for CASSLLGQGHNSPLHF.